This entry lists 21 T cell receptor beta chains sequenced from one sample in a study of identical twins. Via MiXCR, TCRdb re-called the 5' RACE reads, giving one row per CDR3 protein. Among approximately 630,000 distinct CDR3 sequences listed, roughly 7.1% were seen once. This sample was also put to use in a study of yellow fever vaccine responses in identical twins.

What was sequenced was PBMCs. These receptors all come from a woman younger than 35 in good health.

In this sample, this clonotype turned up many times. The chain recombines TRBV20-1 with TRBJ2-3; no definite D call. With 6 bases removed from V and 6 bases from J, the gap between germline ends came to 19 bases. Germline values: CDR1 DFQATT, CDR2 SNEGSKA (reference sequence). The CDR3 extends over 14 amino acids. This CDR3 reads CSATTGSYPDTQYF. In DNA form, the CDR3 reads TGCAGTGCCACGACCGGGTCTTATCCCGATACGCAGTATTTT.

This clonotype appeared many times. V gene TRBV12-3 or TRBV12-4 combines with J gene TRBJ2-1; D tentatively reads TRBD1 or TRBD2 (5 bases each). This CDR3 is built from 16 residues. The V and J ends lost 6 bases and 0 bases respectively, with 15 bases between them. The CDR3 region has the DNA TGTGCCAGCAGCCAGGGCGGGCAGGGCTCCTACAATGAGCAGTTCTTC. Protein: CASSQGGQGSYNEQFF.

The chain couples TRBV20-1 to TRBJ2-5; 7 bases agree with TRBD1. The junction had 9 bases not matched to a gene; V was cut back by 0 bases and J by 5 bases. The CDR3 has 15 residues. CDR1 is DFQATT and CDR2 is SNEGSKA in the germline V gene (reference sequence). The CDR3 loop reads CSARDGDREYETQYF. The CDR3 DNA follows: TGCAGTGCTAGAGATGGAGACAGGGAATACGAGACCCAGTACTTC.

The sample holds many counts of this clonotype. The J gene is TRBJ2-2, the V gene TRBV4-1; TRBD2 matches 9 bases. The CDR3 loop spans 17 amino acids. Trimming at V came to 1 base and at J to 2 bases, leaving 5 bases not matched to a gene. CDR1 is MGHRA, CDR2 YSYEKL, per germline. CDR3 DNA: TGCGCCAGCAGCCAAGGTAGCGGGAGAGTAAACACCGGGGAGCTGTTTTTT. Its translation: CASSQGSGRVNTGELFF.

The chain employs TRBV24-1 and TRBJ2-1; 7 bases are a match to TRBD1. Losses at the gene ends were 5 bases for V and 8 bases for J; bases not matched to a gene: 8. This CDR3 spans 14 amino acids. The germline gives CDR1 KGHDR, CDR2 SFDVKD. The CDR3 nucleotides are TGTGCCACCAGTGCACAGGGGTTTAGGGATGAGCAGTTCTTC. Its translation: CATSAQGFRDEQFF.

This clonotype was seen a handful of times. CDR3 residues: CASSQGGPGTATYEQYF. The CDR3 nucleotides read TGTGCCAGCAGCCAAGGTGGTCCCGGGACAGCGACCTACGAGCAGTACTTC. The chain has TRBV3-1 and TRBJ2-7, with TRBD1 matching over 7 bases. Germline assignment: CDR1 LGHDT and CDR2 YNNKEL (reference sequence). V dropped 1 base and J dropped 2; count of bases not matched to a gene: 11. CDR3 length: 17 amino acids.

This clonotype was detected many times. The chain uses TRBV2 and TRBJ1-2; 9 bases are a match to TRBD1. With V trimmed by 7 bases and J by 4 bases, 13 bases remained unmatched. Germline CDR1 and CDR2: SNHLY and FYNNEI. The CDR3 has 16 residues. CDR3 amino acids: CASKEGGTGYTYGYTF. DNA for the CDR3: TGTGCCAGCAAAGAAGGGGGGACAGGGTACACCTATGGCTACACCTTC.

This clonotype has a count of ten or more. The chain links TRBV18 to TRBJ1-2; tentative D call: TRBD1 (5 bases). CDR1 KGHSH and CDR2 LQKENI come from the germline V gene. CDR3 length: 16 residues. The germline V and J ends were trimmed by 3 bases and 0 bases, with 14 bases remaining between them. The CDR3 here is CASSPFVEGSNYGYTF. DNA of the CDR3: TGTGCCAGCTCACCGTTCGTTGAGGGGTCTAACTATGGCTACACCTTC.

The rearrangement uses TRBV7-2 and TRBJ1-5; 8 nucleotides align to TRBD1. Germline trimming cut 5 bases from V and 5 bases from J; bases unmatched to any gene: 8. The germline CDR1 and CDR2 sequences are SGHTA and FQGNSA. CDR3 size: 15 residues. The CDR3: CASSPRQGQDQPQHF. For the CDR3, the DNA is TGTGCCAGCAGCCCGAGACAGGGGCAGGATCAGCCCCAGCATTTT. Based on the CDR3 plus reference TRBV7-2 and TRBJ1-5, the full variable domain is GAGVSQSPSNKVTEKGKDVELRCDPISGHTALYWYRQSLGQGLEFLIYFQGNSAPDKSGLPSDRFSAERTGGSVSTLTIQRTQQEDSAVYLCASSPRQGQDQPQHFGDGTRLSIL.

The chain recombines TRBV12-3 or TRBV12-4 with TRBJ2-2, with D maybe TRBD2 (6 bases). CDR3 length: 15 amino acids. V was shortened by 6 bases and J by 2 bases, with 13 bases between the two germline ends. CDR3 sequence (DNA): TGTGCCAGCAGCTCCCCCGGGACTAACACCGGGGAGCTGTTTTTT. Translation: CASSSPGTNTGELFF.

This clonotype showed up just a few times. CDR3: CASRGAGQGAYEQYF. In DNA, the CDR3 is TGTGCCAGCAGGGGCGCGGGACAGGGAGCCTACGAGCAGTACTTC. V and J are TRBV12-3 or TRBV12-4 and TRBJ2-7, with 9 nucleotides matching TRBD1. CDR3 length: 15 residues. Trimming cost V 6 bases and J 2 bases; bases outside gene matches: 8.

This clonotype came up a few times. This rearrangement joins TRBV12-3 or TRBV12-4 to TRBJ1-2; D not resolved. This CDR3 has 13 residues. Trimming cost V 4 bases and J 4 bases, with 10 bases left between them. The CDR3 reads CASSWRRVYGYTF. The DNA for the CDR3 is TGTGCCAGCAGTTGGCGGCGGGTCTATGGCTACACCTTC.

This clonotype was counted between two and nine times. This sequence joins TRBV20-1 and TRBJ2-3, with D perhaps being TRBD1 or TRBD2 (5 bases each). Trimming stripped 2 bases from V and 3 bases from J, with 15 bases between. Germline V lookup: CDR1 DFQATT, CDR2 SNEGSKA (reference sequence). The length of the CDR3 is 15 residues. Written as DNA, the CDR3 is TGCAGTGCTAGAAGAGGGGCTGTATTGACAGATACGCAGTATTTT. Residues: CSARRGAVLTDTQYF.

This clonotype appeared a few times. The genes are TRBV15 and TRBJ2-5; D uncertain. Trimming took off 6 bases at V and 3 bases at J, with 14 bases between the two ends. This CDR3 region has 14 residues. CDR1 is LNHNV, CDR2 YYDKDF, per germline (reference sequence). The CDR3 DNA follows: TGTGCCACCAGGGTGAGAGAACACGAAGAGACCCAGTACTTC. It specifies CATRVREHEETQYF.

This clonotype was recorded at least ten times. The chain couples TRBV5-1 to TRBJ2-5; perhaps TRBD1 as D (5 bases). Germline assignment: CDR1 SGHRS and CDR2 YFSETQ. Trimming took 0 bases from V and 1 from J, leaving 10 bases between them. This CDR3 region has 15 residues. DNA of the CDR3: TGCGCCAGCAGCTTGGGGACAAGGATCCAAGAGACCCAGTACTTC. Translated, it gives CASSLGTRIQETQYF.

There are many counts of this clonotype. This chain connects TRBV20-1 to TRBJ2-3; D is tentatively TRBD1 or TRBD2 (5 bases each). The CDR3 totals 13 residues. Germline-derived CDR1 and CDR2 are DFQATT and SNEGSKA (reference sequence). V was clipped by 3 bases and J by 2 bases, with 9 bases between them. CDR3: CSASGAFTDTQYF. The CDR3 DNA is TGCAGTGCTAGCGGGGCATTCACAGATACGCAGTATTTT.

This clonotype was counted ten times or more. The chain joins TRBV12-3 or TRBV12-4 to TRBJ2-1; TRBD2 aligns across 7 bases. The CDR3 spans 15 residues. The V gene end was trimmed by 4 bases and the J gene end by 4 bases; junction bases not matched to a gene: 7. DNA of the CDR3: TGTGCCAGCAGTTCCCGGGGGGACTTTTACAATGAGCAGTTCTTC. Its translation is CASSSRGDFYNEQFF.

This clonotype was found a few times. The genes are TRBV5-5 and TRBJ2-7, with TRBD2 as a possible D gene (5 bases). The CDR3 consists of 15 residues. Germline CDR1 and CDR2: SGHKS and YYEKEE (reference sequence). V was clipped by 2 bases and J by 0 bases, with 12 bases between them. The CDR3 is CASSFSSASSYEQYV. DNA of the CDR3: TGTGCCAGCAGCTTTAGTAGCGCGAGCTCCTACGAGCAGTACGTC.

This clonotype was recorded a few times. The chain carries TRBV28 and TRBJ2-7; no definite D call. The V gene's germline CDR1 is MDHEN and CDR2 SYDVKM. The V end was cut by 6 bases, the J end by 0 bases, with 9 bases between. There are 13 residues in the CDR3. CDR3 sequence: CASSPVSSYEQYF. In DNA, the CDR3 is TGTGCCAGCAGCCCCGTTAGCTCCTACGAGCAGTACTTC.

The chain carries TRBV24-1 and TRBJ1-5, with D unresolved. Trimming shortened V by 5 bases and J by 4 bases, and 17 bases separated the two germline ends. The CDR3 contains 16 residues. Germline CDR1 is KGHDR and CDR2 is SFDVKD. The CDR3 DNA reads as TGTGCCACCAGTGGTCAGGTCTCGATCTCAAATCAGCCCCAGCATTTT. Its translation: CATSGQVSISNQPQHF.

CDR3 residues: CASCFSQLSLAEYNEQFF. In nucleotides, the CDR3 is TGTGCCAGCTGTTTTTCGCAGTTGAGCCTAGCGGAGTACAATGAGCAGTTCTTC. The chain is built from TRBV11-3 and TRBJ2-1, with 7 bases that match TRBD2. V lost 8 bases and J lost 4; bases outside the gene matches: 20. The CDR3 loop spans 18 amino acids. The germline V gene encodes CDR1 SGHNT and CDR2 YENEEA. The full variable domain, rest sourced from reference TRBV11-3 and TRBJ2-1, is EAGVVQSPRYKIIEKKQPVAFWCNPISGHNTLYWYLQNLGQGPELLIRYENEEAVDDSQLPKDRFSAERLKGVDSTLKIQPAELGDSAVYLCASCFSQLSLAEYNEQFFGPGTRLTVL.